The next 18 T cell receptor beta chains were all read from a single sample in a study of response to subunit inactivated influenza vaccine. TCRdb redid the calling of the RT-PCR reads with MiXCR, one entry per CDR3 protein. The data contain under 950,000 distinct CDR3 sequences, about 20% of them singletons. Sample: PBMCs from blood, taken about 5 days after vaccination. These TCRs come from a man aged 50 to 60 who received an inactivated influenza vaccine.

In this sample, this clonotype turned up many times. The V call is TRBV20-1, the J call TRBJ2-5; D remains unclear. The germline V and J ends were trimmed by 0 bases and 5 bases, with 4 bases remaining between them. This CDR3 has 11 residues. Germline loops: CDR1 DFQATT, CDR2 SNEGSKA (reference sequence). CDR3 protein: CSAREDETQYF. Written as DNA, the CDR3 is TGCAGTGCTAGAGAGGATGAGACCCAGTACTTC.

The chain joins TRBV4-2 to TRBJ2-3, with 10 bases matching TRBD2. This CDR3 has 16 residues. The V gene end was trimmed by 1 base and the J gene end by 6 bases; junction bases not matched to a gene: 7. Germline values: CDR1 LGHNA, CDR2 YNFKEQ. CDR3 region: CASSQAVSSGSDTQYF. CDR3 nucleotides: TGTGCCAGCAGCCAAGCAGTGTCTAGCGGGAGTGATACGCAGTATTTT.

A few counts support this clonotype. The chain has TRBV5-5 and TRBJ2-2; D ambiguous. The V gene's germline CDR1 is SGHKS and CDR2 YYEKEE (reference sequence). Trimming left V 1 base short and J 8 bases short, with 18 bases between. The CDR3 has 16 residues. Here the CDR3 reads CASSLSAYYTTGELFF. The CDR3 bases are TGTGCCAGCAGCTTGTCAGCCTACTACACCACTGGGGAGCTGTTTTTT.

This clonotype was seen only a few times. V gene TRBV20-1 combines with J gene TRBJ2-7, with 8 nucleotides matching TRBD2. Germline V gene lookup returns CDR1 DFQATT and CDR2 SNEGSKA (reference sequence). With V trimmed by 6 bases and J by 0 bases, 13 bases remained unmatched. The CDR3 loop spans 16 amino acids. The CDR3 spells CSAIPRGGKPSYEQYF. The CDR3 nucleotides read TGCAGTGCGATCCCCCGGGGGGGAAAACCCTCCTACGAGCAGTACTTC.

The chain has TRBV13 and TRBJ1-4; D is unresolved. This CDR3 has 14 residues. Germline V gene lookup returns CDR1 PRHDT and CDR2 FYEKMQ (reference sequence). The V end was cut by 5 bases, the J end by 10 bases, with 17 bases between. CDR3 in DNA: TGTGCCAGCAGCCCGGGAGCGGACGTGGGAAAACTGTTTTTT. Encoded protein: CASSPGADVGKLFF.

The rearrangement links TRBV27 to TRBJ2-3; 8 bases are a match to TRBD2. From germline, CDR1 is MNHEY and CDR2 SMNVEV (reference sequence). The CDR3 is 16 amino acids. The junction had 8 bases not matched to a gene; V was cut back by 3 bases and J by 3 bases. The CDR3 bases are TGTGCCAGCAGTTTGTTTCCGGGAGGGGGTACAGATACGCAGTATTTT. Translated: CASSLFPGGGTDTQYF.

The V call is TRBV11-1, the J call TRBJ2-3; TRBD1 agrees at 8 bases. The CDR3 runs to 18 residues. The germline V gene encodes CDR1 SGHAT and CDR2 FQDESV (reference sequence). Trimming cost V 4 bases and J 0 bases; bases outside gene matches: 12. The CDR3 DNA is TGTGCCAGCAGCTCTGCGACGACCAGGGGGCGTAGCACAGATACGCAGTATTTT. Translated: CASSSATTRGRSTDTQYF.

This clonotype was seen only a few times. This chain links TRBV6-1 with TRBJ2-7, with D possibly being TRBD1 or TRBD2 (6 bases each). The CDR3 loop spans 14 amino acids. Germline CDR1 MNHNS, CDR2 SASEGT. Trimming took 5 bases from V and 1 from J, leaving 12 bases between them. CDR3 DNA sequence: TGTGCCAGCAGTCGGGGGCGGGGATCCTACGAGCAGTACTTC. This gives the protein CASSRGRGSYEQYF.

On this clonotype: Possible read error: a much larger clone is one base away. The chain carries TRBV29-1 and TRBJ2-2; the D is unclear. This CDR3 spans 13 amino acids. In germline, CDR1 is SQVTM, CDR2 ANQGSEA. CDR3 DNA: TGCAACGTTGTTTCCCAGAACACCGGGGAGCTGTTTTTT. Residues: CNVVSQNTGELFF.

The CDR3 DNA sequence: TGTGCCAGCAGCTTAGATGGTTCGGTGAACACTGAAGCTTTCTTT. It is translated as CASSLDGSVNTEAFF. The chain links TRBV11-3 to TRBJ1-1; D is ambiguous. The CDR3 runs to 15 residues. The germline V gene encodes CDR1 SGHNT and CDR2 YENEEA. Trimming shortened V by 0 bases and J by 0 bases, and 8 bases separated the two germline ends.

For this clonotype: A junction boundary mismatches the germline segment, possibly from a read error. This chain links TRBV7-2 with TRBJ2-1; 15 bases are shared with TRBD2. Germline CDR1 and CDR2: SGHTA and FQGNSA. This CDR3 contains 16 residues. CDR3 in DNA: TGTGCCAGCAGCCCCGCAGGACTAGCGGGGGGGCTGGAGCACTTCTTC. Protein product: CASSPAGLAGGLEHFF. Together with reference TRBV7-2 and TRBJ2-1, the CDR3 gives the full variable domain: GAGVSQSPSNKVTEKGKDVELRCDPISGHTALYWYRQSLGQGLEFLIYFQGNSAPDKSGLPSDRFSAERTGGSVSTLTIQRTQQEDSAVYLCASSPAGLAGGLEHFFGPGTRLTVL.

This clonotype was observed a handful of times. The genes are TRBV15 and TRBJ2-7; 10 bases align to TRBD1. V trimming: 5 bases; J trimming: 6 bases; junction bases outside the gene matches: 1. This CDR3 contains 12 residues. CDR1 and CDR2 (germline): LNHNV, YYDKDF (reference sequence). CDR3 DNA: TGTGCCACCAGCCGGGACAGGGGCGAGCAGTACTTC. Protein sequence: CATSRDRGEQYF.

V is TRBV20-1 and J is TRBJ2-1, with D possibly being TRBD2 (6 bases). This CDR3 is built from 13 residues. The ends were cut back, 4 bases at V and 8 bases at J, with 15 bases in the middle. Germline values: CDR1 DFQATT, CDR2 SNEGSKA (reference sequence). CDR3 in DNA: TGCAGTGCTAACCGGGACTTCTCACATGAGCAGTTCTTC. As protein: CSANRDFSHEQFF.

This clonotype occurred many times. In nucleotides, the CDR3 is TGCAGCGTCCCGACTAGCGACCACTTTACGTGGGACTCAGATACGCAGTATTTT. This sequence encodes CSVPTSDHFTWDSDTQYF. J is TRBJ2-3 and V is TRBV29-1; 8 bases are shared with TRBD2. The CDR3 totals 18 residues. Germline CDR1 and CDR2: SQVTM and ANQGSEA. J gave up 4 bases and V 6 bases, and 21 bases lay outside the gene matches.

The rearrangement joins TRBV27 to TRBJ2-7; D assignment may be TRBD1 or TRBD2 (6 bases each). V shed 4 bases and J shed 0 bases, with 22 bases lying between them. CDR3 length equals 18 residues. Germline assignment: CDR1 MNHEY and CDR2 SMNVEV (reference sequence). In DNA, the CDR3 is TGTGCCAGCAGTTCAACCCGCCGGGGGCTAGCTTACTCCTACGAGCAGTACTTC. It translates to CASSSTRRGLAYSYEQYF.

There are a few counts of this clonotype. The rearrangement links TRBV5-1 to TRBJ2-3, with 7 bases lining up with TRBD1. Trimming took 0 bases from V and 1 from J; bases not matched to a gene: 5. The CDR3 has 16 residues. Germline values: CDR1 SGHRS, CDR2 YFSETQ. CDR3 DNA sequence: TGCGCCAGCAGCTTGGGTCGGACAGGTCGCACAGATACGCAGTATTTT. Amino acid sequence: CASSLGRTGRTDTQYF.

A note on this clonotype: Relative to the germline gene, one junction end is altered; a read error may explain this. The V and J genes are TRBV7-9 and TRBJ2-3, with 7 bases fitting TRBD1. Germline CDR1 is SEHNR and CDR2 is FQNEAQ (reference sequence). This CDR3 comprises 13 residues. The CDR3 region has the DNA TGTGCCAGCAGCTCTAATTACCGGGACAGAGATAATTTT. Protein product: CASSSNYRDRDNF.

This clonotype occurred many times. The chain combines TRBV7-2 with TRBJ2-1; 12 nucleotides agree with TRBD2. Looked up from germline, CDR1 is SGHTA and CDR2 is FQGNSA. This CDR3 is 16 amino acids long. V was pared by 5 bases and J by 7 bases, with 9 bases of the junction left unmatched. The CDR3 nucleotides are TGTGCCAGCAGCCCTATGACTAGCGGGAGATCGAATGAGCAGTTCTTC. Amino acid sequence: CASSPMTSGRSNEQFF.